The 5 T cell receptor beta chains reported below all come from one sample, sequenced in a study of neurological immune-mediated disorders. TCRdb re-called the 5' RACE reads with MiXCR, one entry per CDR3 protein. Among some 61,000 distinct CDR3 sequences listed, 3.9% were seen once. The sample was PBMCs. All receptors come from a man aged 30 to 45 with multiple sclerosis.

CDR3 amino acids: CAISERGSGATTDTQYF. In DNA, the CDR3 is TGTGCCATCAGTGAGAGGGGTAGCGGGGCAACCACAGATACGCAGTATTTT. This chain uses TRBV10-3 with TRBJ2-3, with 8 bases that match TRBD2. CDR3 length: 17 amino acids. Trimming at V came to 2 bases and at J to 2 bases, leaving 9 bases not matched to a gene. Germline assignment: CDR1 ENHRY and CDR2 SYGVKD.

The chain employs TRBV9 and TRBJ2-3; TRBD2 agrees at 7 bases. The CDR3 totals 16 residues. Germline V gives CDR1 SGDLS, CDR2 YYNGEE. V shed 3 bases, J shed 0 bases, and the junction held 7 bases outside the gene matches. The chain's CDR3 is CASSAGLSTSTDTQYF. CDR3 bases: TGTGCCAGCAGCGCGGGACTATCTACTAGCACAGATACGCAGTATTTT.

The table lists this clonotype with many counts. This chain uses TRBV5-1 with TRBJ1-1; TRBD1 matches 8 bases. Germline assignment: CDR1 SGHRS and CDR2 YFSETQ. The CDR3 runs to 17 residues. The trim removed 0 bases at V and 4 bases at J, leaving 11 bases unmatched. CDR3 sequence: CASSLALQAGGLTEAFF. As DNA, the CDR3 is TGCGCCAGCAGCTTGGCCCTCCAGGCAGGGGGCCTCACTGAAGCTTTCTTT. The entire variable domain, with the rest obtained from reference TRBV5-1 and TRBJ1-1, is as follows: KAGVTQTPRYLIKTRGQQVTLSCSPISGHRSVSWYQQTPGQGLQFLFEYFSETQRNKGNFPGRFSGRQFSNSRSEMNVSTLELGDSALYLCASSLALQAGGLTEAFFGQGTRLTVV.

This clonotype was seen at least ten times. The CDR3 loop reads CASSWDSQRPQHF. In DNA, the CDR3 is TGTGCCAGCAGCTGGGACAGCCAGAGGCCCCAGCATTTT. V gene TRBV5-5 combines with J gene TRBJ1-5; 7 bases line up with TRBD1. Germline lookup yields CDR1 SGHKS and CDR2 YYEKEE (reference sequence). The CDR3 has 13 amino acids. The J segment lost 9 bases and the V segment lost 3 bases, leaving 6 bases of the junction unmatched.

This clonotype was counted many times. This chain connects TRBV20-1 to TRBJ2-5; TRBD2 agrees at 11 bases. Germline V gene sequence: CDR1 DFQATT, CDR2 SNEGSKA (reference sequence). Trimming at V came to 1 base and at J to 4 bases, leaving 11 bases not matched to a gene. There are 17 residues in the CDR3. CDR3 coding DNA: TGCAGTGCTAGAGGCCTAGCGGGGGGTTCGGCTAGAGAGACCCAGTACTTC. It encodes CSARGLAGGSARETQYF.